A single sample gave rise to the 17 T cell receptor beta chains below, sequenced in a study of blood T cells in healthy people across ages. PCR was performed a second time for about 7 to 12 cycles using a sample-barcoded 5' primer and a J-beta primer mix. TCRdb recomputed calls from the 5' RACE reads with MiXCR, one row per CDR3 protein. The sample contains 700,000 or so distinct CDR3 sequences, about 43% of which appear only once. The sample taken for sequencing was blood. The receptors were sampled from a man older than 75 in good health.

The chain is built from TRBV7-2 and TRBJ2-7; 11 positions agree with TRBD2. Trimming cost V 5 bases and J 6 bases; bases outside gene matches: 15. Germline V CDR1 and CDR2: SGHTA, FQGNSA. The CDR3 covers 17 residues. In DNA, the CDR3 is TGTGCCAGCAGCCTCAGTAGTTATGGGACTAGCGGAGCCGAGCAGTACTTC. It encodes CASSLSSYGTSGAEQYF. Full variable domain (rest looked up from reference TRBV7-2 and TRBJ2-7): GAGVSQSPSNKVTEKGKDVELRCDPISGHTALYWYRQSLGQGLEFLIYFQGNSAPDKSGLPSDRFSAERTGGSVSTLTIQRTQQEDSAVYLCASSLSSYGTSGAEQYFGPGTRLTVT.

This clonotype was detected many times. The chain is built from TRBV7-8 and TRBJ2-7; possibly TRBD1 or TRBD2 for D (6 bases each). Between the trimmed V and J ends, which lost 3 bases and 2 bases, there was a span of 11 bases. The germline V gene encodes CDR1 SGHVS and CDR2 FQNEAQ. CDR3 length: 14 amino acids. The CDR3 bases are TGTGCCAGCAGCTTCCGGGGGCCTACCTACGAGCAGTACTTC. This translates into CASSFRGPTYEQYF.

The chain has TRBV20-1 and TRBJ2-1; D unresolved. This CDR3 region has 12 residues. V lost 6 bases to trimming and J lost 10 bases, with 16 bases between them. Germline loops: CDR1 DFQATT, CDR2 SNEGSKA (reference sequence). As DNA, the CDR3 is TGCAGTGCCAAACTCCTACTACCCGAGCAGTTCTTC. This translates into CSAKLLLPEQFF.

The rearrangement links TRBV27 to TRBJ2-3; TRBD1 matches 9 bases. J was trimmed by 5 bases and V by 6 bases; bases with no gene match: 6. The CDR3 consists of 14 residues. Germline V gene sequence: CDR1 MNHEY, CDR2 SMNVEV (reference sequence). Here the CDR3 reads CASRRDRVEDTQYF. The CDR3 region has the DNA TGTGCCAGCAGACGGGACAGGGTGGAAGATACGCAGTATTTT.

The chain uses TRBV10-3 and TRBJ2-7, with 7 bases lining up with TRBD1. TRBJ2-4 explains the end of the DNA better; the J call may be wrong. The CDR3 has 15 residues. Per germline, CDR1 ENHRY and CDR2 SYGVKD. CDR3 sequence (DNA): TGTGCCATCAGCGATGACAGGGCACCCAAAAACATTCAGTACTTC. It is translated as CAISDDRAPKNIQYF.

This clonotype was counted only a few times. The chain combines TRBV28 with TRBJ1-2, with TRBD1 identical over 8 bases. The germline V gene encodes CDR1 MDHEN and CDR2 SYDVKM. This CDR3 is built from 15 residues. Trimming cost V 5 bases and J 4 bases; bases outside gene matches: 9. CDR3 in DNA: TGTGCCAGCAGTAGAGTCGCAGGGGGCGCCTATGGCTACACCTTC. It is translated as CASSRVAGGAYGYTF.

The chain joins TRBV6-2 or TRBV6-3 to TRBJ2-6; no reliable D call. The CDR3 is made up of 15 amino acids. Trimming shortened V by 9 bases and J by 1 base, and 13 bases separated the two germline ends. Germline CDR1 is MNHEY and CDR2 is SVGEGT. The CDR3 DNA follows: TGTGCCAGTTTACCCACCGCGTCTGGGGCCAACGTCCTGACTTTC. It specifies CASLPTASGANVLTF.

Ten or more counts support this clonotype. The chain carries TRBV20-1 and TRBJ2-7, with D possibly being TRBD2 (6 bases). The germline gives CDR1 DFQATT, CDR2 SNEGSKA (reference sequence). Trimming cost V 8 bases and J 6 bases, with 20 bases left between them. The CDR3 is 13 amino acids. The DNA for the CDR3 is TGCAGTACAATGTCGGGGACTCCCTCCGAGCAGTACTTC. Translated: CSTMSGTPSEQYF.

V gene TRBV6-6 combines with J gene TRBJ2-1; the match to TRBD2 covers 9 bases. Germline V CDR1 and CDR2: MNHNY, SVGAGI (reference sequence). The CDR3 contains 16 residues. V was clipped by 2 bases and J by 10 bases; unmatched bases: 12. CDR3 sequence: CASSYLASGNTYEQFF. The DNA of the CDR3 is TGTGCCAGCAGTTACCTGGCTAGCGGGAACACCTACGAGCAGTTCTTC.

The chain couples TRBV4-3 to TRBJ1-1; unclear D gene. This CDR3 has 16 amino acids. CDR1 and CDR2 (germline): LGHNA, YSLEER. V was shortened by 4 bases and J by 1 base, with 16 bases between the two germline ends. The CDR3 reads CASSRFVGPPNTEAFF. CDR3 DNA sequence: TGCGCCAGCAGCCGCTTCGTTGGGCCGCCGAACACTGAAGCTTTCTTT.

The CDR3 loop is CSAREGEKTQYF. The CDR3 DNA reads as TGCAGTGCTAGAGAGGGGGAGAAGACCCAGTACTTC. The V gene is TRBV20-1, the J gene TRBJ2-5; D tentatively reads TRBD1 or TRBD2 (5 bases each). Between the trimmed V and J ends, which lost 0 bases and 6 bases, there was a span of 8 bases. CDR3 length: 12 residues. Germline-derived CDR1 and CDR2 are DFQATT and SNEGSKA (reference sequence).

The V and J genes are TRBV5-1 and TRBJ2-7, with 7 bases matching TRBD1. The DNA end favors TRBJ2-1, so the J call may be wrong. The germline gives CDR1 SGHRS, CDR2 YFSETQ. The CDR3 covers 14 residues. CDR3 in amino acids: CASSLSRGSNEQFF. The DNA of the CDR3 is TGCGCCAGCAGCTTGAGCAGGGGGAGCAATGAGCAGTTCTTC.

This clonotype was observed a few times. This sequence joins TRBV7-2 and TRBJ2-5; D not resolved. Per the germline V gene, CDR1 is SGHTA and CDR2 is FQGNSA. Trimming removed 0 bases at V and 1 base at J, with 12 bases between. The CDR3 sequence is 16 residues long. DNA for the CDR3: TGTGCCAGCAGCTTAGCTGGACCTATCCTCCAAGAGACCCAGTACTTC. This gives the protein CASSLAGPILQETQYF.

Of note for this clonotype: A read error may explain this, as a much larger clone is one base away. The chain joins TRBV6-5 to TRBJ2-7; D uncertain. Germline V CDR1 and CDR2: MNHEY, SVGAGI. Trimming shortened V by 7 bases and J by 2 bases, and 6 bases separated the two germline ends. The CDR3 is 11 amino acids. Written as DNA, the CDR3 is TGTGCCAGCATGAGGACCTACGAGCAGTACTTC. It encodes CASMRTYEQYF.

This clonotype has just one count. The chain combines TRBV30 with TRBJ2-5, with D possibly being TRBD1 (5 bases). In germline, CDR1 is GTSNPN, CDR2 SVGIG (reference sequence). This CDR3 is 13 amino acids long. V was clipped by 4 bases and J by 4 bases, with 13 bases between them. CDR3 region: CAWTTRVPETQYF. The CDR3 nucleotides are TGTGCCTGGACCACCAGGGTTCCAGAGACCCAGTACTTC.

The V gene is TRBV10-3, the J gene TRBJ2-3, with D maybe TRBD1 (6 bases). This CDR3 comprises 14 residues. Trimming took 5 bases from V and 3 from J, leaving 12 bases between them. From germline, CDR1 is ENHRY and CDR2 SYGVKD. CDR3 sequence reads: CAISPNRETDTQYF. In DNA, the CDR3 is TGTGCCATCAGTCCTAACAGGGAAACAGATACGCAGTATTTT.

The rearrangement links TRBV20-1 to TRBJ2-3; 7 bases are a match to TRBD1. This CDR3 is built from 15 residues. The V gene's germline CDR1 is DFQATT and CDR2 SNEGSKA (reference sequence). V lost 6 bases and J lost 4; bases outside the gene matches: 13. The CDR3 DNA follows: TGCAGTGCAACTACAGGGGCCCCCCCCCCAGATACGCAGTATTTT. Translating gives CSATTGAPPPDTQYF.